These T cell receptor beta chains were read from a single sample in a study of STAT5B mutations in CD4+ large granular lymphocyte leukemia. Only in-frame clones appear in the TCRdb table, and some are missing; sequencing was by immunoSEQ multiplex PCR. The data hold about 30,000 clones, with around four fifths observed a single time. Sequencing was carried out using CD4+ T cells from blood buffy coats. The receptors originated from a human donor in good health. CDR3s include the opening cysteine and the closing phenylalanine or tryptophan. Each record gives: V gene, clone size, J gene, D gene, CDR3 DNA, CDR3 protein. A D gene is named only where the DNA matches it firmly. Size is omitted from some rows. Given values are once, few, many or a class for expanded clones.

TRBV2,-,TRBJ2-7,TRBD2,TGTGCCAGCAGTGCAACAGCGGGGGGATCTGGCGAGCAGTACTTC,CASSATAGGSGEQYF
TRBV14,once,TRBJ2-1,TRBD2,TGTGCCAGCAGCCGGGGACTATTGGTGCAGTTCTTC,CASSRGLLVQFF
TRBV25-1,-,TRBJ1-2,-,TGTGCCAGCAGTGAATCTCAGAGGTATGGCTACACCTTC,CASSESQRYGYTF
TRBV11-2,-,TRBJ2-1,-,TGTGCCAGCAGCTCCGTCAGGGGCTCCTACAATGAGCAGTTCTTC,CASSSVRGSYNEQFF
TRBV6-8,-,TRBJ2-1,-,TGTGCCAGCCCAGTCGGACCCCCATACAATGAGCAGTTCTTC,CASPVGPPYNEQFF
TRBV19,-,TRBJ2-3,-,TGTGCCAGTAGTCCCGACAGCACAGTTACGCAGTATTTT,CASSPDSTVTQYF
TRBV5-1,-,TRBJ1-4,-,TGCGCCAGCAGCTTGACAGGCCTCGTGGAGGAAAAACTGTTTTTT,CASSLTGLVEEKLFF
TRBV27,-,TRBJ2-2,-,TGTGCCAGCAGTCCCCCAGGGGTGCCCGGGGAGCTGTTTTTT,CASSPPGVPGELFF
TRBV11-1,once,TRBJ2-7,-,TGTGCCAGCAGCTTTGGGGGCACAGGGTGGGGCGAGCAGTACTTC,CASSFGGTGWGEQYF
TRBV29-1,-,TRBJ2-2,TRBD2,TGCAGCGTTGTCCTATGGGGTGTAGCGGGAGTCGGGACCGGGGAGCTGTTTTTT,CSVVLWGVAGVGTGELFF
TRBV19,-,TRBJ2-3,-,TGTGCCAGTAGTCCGCCGGGTACAGATACGCAGTATTTT,CASSPPGTDTQYF
TRBV6-4,-,TRBJ1-5,TRBD1,TGTGCCAGCAGGTTCGGGACAGGGGGCCCCTATATTCGCAATCAGCCCCAGCATTTT,CASRFGTGGPYIRNQPQHF
TRBV11-2,-,TRBJ2-2,TRBD2,TGTGCCAGCAGCTTGAGCGGGGGGAACACCGGGGAGCTGTTTTTT,CASSLSGGNTGELFF
TRBV19,-,TRBJ1-4,TRBD1,TGTGCCAGTAGTCAGGGGACAGGGGTGGCGAATGAAAAACTGTTTTTT,CASSQGTGVANEKLFF
TRBV6-1,-,TRBJ1-3,-,TGTGCCAGCAGTGAAGCGCTGGGGAGTTCTGGAAACACCATATATTTT,CASSEALGSSGNTIYF
TRBV5-1,-,TRBJ1-4,-,TGCGCCAGCAGCGTCGGGACAACTAATGAAAAACTGTTTTTT,CASSVGTTNEKLFF
TRBV28,-,TRBJ1-2,-,TGTGCCAGCAGTTTATTCGGGGCGGTGTATGGCTACACCTTC,CASSLFGAVYGYTF
TRBV7-2,-,TRBJ2-3,-,TGTGCCAGCAGCTTGGGACTTTTCACAGATACGCAGTATTTT,CASSLGLFTDTQYF
TRBV7-8,few,TRBJ1-5,-,TGTGCCAGCAGCCGCTCCAGGAGGGACGGTCAGCCCCAGCATTTT,CASSRSRRDGQPQHF
TRBV5-4,few,TRBJ2-6,-,TGTGCCAGCAGCTTGGCCGCCCACTCTGGGGCCAACGTCCTGACTTTC,CASSLAAHSGANVLTF
TRBV7-8,once,TRBJ2-7,TRBD1,TGTGCCAGCAGCTTAGCCGGGACAGGGTCTCACGAGCAGTACTTC,CASSLAGTGSHEQYF
TRBV19,-,TRBJ2-3,-,TGTGCCAGTACCCTAGAAAGGGGGTCGGCGGAGTATTTT,CASTLERGSAEYF
TRBV6-5,-,TRBJ2-5,-,TGTGCCAGCCTTTCGAGCGTCTCTCAGACCCAGTACTTC,CASLSSVSQTQYF
TRBV4-3,-,TRBJ2-6,-,TGCGCCAGCAGCTCTCGGACCTTGCCCTCTGGGGCCAACGTCCTGACTTTC,CASSSRTLPSGANVLTF
TRBV4-2,-,TRBJ1-2,-,TGTGCCAGCAGCCAAGATAAGGCTGCAGGGAGATTGGATGGCTACACCTTC,CASSQDKAAGRLDGYTF
TRBV10-1,-,TRBJ2-2,TRBD2,TGCGCCAGCAGCAGACTAGCGGGAAGCACCGGGGAGCTGTTTTTT,CASSRLAGSTGELFF
TRBV6-1,-,TRBJ1-2,-,TGTGCCAGCAGTGAGAACAGCTTCTATGGCTACACCTTC,CASSENSFYGYTF